The 17 T cell receptor beta chains below were found in one sample sequenced in a study of blood T cell repertoires in COVID-19 (dated by TCRdb to about 2020). The library was obtained by the immunoSEQ multiplex PCR assay. TCRdb carries this immuneACCESS record with in-frame sequences only. Its versions omit some clonotypes, under half of them owing to an unresolved V gene in the studies checked, with the rest unexplained. This sample lists over 300,000 clones; about four fifths were detected once. The ten largest clones take up roughly 1.3% of the sample. Input material: peripheral blood. The source of these receptors is a woman aged 45-60 years with acute or convalescent COVID-19.

In its sample, this clone was seen a few times. The rearrangement links TRBV5-1 to TRBJ2-2, with no clear D. Trimming removed 0 bases at V and 5 bases at J, with 11 bases between. CDR1 is SGHRS, CDR2 YFSETQ, per germline. The CDR3 covers 15 residues. CDR3 coding DNA: TGCGCCAGCAGCTTGGGCCCGGCGCGGACCGGGGAGCTGTTTTTT. It translates to CASSLGPARTGELFF.

V and J are TRBV10-3 and TRBJ1-3; 8 bases are shared with TRBD1. The V and J ends lost 2 bases and 4 bases, in that order; junction bases with no gene match: 4. Per the germline V gene, CDR1 is ENHRY and CDR2 is SYGVKD. This CDR3 has 15 residues. The CDR3 DNA reads as TGTGCCATCAGTGAGGGCAGGGGGCTCGGAAACACCATATATTTT. Translating gives CAISEGRGLGNTIYF.

The chain is built from TRBV4-1 and TRBJ1-1; 7 bases fit TRBD1. The CDR3 runs 16 residues. Germline V CDR1 and CDR2: MGHRA, YSYEKL. J gave up 3 bases and V 0 bases, and 7 bases lay outside the gene matches. The CDR3 DNA sequence: TGCGCCAGCAGCCAAGACCCGACAGGGCAGTACACTGAAGCTTTCTTT. This gives the protein CASSQDPTGQYTEAFF.

The CDR3 DNA is TGTGCCACCAGTGTCCAGAGCGCCGGGGAGCTGTTTTTT. Translating gives CATSVQSAGELFF. The rearrangement joins TRBV24-1 to TRBJ2-2; no clear D. V was clipped by 5 bases and J by 6 bases, with 9 bases between them. The CDR3 is 13 residues long. The V gene's germline CDR1 is KGHDR and CDR2 SFDVKD.

A single count supports this clone. V usage is TRBV7-8 and J usage is TRBJ2-7; 9 nucleotides agree with TRBD2. The CDR3 is made up of 14 amino acids. Germline CDR1 SGHVS, CDR2 FQNEAQ. V trimming: 2 bases; J trimming: 5 bases; junction bases outside the gene matches: 4. CDR3 protein: CASSLRREGHEQYF. The CDR3 nucleotides are TGTGCCAGCAGCTTAAGGCGGGAGGGCCACGAGCAGTACTTC.

The gene calls are TRBV3-1 (or the pseudogene TRBV3-2) and TRBJ1-2; possible D gene TRBD1, 6 bases. Trimming shortened V by 0 bases and J by 7 bases, and 12 bases separated the two germline ends. Germline CDR1 reads LGHDT; CDR2 reads YNNKEL (reference sequence). This CDR3 comprises 14 residues. This CDR3 reads CASSQETGKVGYTF. CDR3 nucleotides: TGTGCCAGCAGCCAAGAAACAGGGAAGGTTGGCTACACCTTC.

The chain carries TRBV2 and TRBJ2-1; possible D gene TRBD2, 6 bases. The germline CDR1 and CDR2 sequences are SNHLY and FYNNEI. The CDR3 has 16 residues. V lost 2 bases, J lost 4 bases, and 15 bases lay in between. CDR3 nucleotides: TGTGCCAGCAGTGAATCCGGGACTGGTGCTTACAATGAGCAGTTCTTC. Translating it yields CASSESGTGAYNEQFF.

This clone was counted once. The chain uses TRBV6-5 and TRBJ1-5; TRBD1 is a possible D gene (5 bases). Germline V CDR1 and CDR2: MNHEY, SVGAGI. Between the trimmed V and J ends, which lost 0 bases and 5 bases, there was a span of 11 bases. This CDR3 has 15 residues. CDR3 sequence: CASSYSDDSHQPQHF. CDR3 in DNA: TGTGCCAGCAGTTACTCGGACGACAGCCATCAGCCCCAGCATTTT.

For the CDR3, the DNA is TGTGCCAGTGGTCCCTCGAGAGGGGGGGGAGAGACCCAGTACTTC. It specifies CASGPSRGGGETQYF. The chain uses TRBV27 and TRBJ2-5, with a tentative D call TRBD2 (7 bases). The CDR3 covers 15 residues. The V gene's germline CDR1 is MNHEY and CDR2 SMNVEV (reference sequence). V lost 9 bases, J lost 4 bases, and 21 bases lay in between.

The V call is TRBV12-3 or TRBV12-4, the J call TRBJ1-6; 10 bases match TRBD1. With 6 bases clipped from V and 10 bases from J, the junction kept 3 bases outside the gene matches. This CDR3 spans 13 amino acids. In nucleotides, the CDR3 is TGTGCCAGCAGGACAGGGGGCATCTCACCCCTCCACTTT. This codes for CASRTGGISPLHF.

The chain recombines TRBV7-9 with TRBJ1-4, with TRBD1 identical over 9 bases. The CDR3 consists of 15 residues. V shed 1 base, J shed 6 bases, and the junction held 3 bases outside the gene matches. Germline V lookup: CDR1 SEHNR, CDR2 FQNEAQ (reference sequence). CDR3: CASSLGTGEDEKLFF. The CDR3 DNA follows: TGTGCCAGCAGCTTAGGGACAGGGGAGGATGAAAAACTGTTTTTT.

This chain joins TRBV19 and TRBJ1-2; D gene unclear. V shed 11 bases and J shed 7 bases, with 14 bases lying between them. The CDR3 sequence is 11 residues long. Germline V gene sequence: CDR1 LNHDA, CDR2 SQIVND (reference sequence). DNA for the CDR3: TGTGCCCGACGAGATCGAGGTGGCTACACCTTC. This translates into CARRDRGGYTF.

As DNA, the CDR3 is TGCAGCGTTGATTTATCGCGGGGCAGTAACGGCTACACCTTC. It codes for CSVDLSRGSNGYTF. The chain joins TRBV29-1 to TRBJ1-2; weak D call: TRBD1 (5 bases). This CDR3 contains 14 residues. V was trimmed by 3 bases and J by 8 bases, leaving 19 bases between them. CDR1 is SQVTM, CDR2 ANQGSEA, per germline.

This chain joins TRBV6-5 and TRBJ1-2; 9 positions match TRBD1. With 7 bases clipped from V and 2 bases from J, the junction kept 5 bases outside the gene matches. Germline CDR1 and CDR2: MNHEY and SVGAGI. This CDR3 is 14 amino acids long. The CDR3 loop is CASTLGTGNYGYTF. CDR3 nucleotide sequence: TGTGCCAGCACCCTAGGGACAGGGAACTATGGCTACACCTTC.

V gene TRBV14 combines with J gene TRBJ1-1; maybe TRBD1 (5 bases). Germline V lookup: CDR1 SGHDN, CDR2 FVKESK. The CDR3 extends over 15 amino acids. V lost 0 bases, J lost 1 base, and 9 bases lay in between. The CDR3 loop is CASSQDWTSNTEAFF. For the CDR3, the DNA is TGTGCCAGCAGCCAAGATTGGACATCGAACACTGAAGCTTTCTTT.

For the CDR3, the DNA is TGCGCCACTAATAGGGGACTCAACACAGATACGCAGTATTTT. It is translated as CATNRGLNTDTQYF. The chain couples TRBV10-2 to TRBJ2-3, with D possibly being TRBD2 (6 bases). The length of the CDR3 is 14 residues. The germline CDR1 and CDR2 sequences are WSHSY and SAAADI. Trimming removed 10 bases from V and 2 bases from J, with 16 bases in between.

V gene TRBV19 combines with J gene TRBJ1-1; unclear D gene. The CDR3 is 13 amino acids. The germline V gene has CDR1 LNHDA and CDR2 SQIVND (reference sequence). With 7 bases removed from V and 0 bases from J, the gap between germline ends came to 9 bases. In DNA form, the CDR3 reads TGTGCCAGTAAGGCGGTCATGAACACTGAAGCTTTCTTT. As protein: CASKAVMNTEAFF.